This T cell receptor beta chain was obtained from a study of shared clonotypes between healthy human individuals. Turning to the study itself: Participating donors consisted of a couple of women and a few men aged 18 to 49. Findings and limits, study-wide: Non-shared clonotypes were found to have lower generation probabilities than the clonotypes that were shared by all four of the sorted-subset donors. Clonotype sharing among the donors was expected to vary with sequencing depth.

The CDR3 runs to 15 residues. CDR1 and CDR2 (germline): SGDLS, YYNGEE. V lost 3 bases, J lost 3 bases, and 13 bases lay in between. This table comes from immunoSEQ multiplex PCR, and its TCRdb copy is limited to in-frame clones, with some not included. This table has roughly 2 million clones, 85% to 95% appearing once. Note on this clone: Its antigen is undetermined.

The receptor was isolated from a man in his late teens or twenties in good health. This sequence joins TRBV9 and TRBJ2-1; D gene unclear. The sequencing input was naive CD4+ T cells sorted from blood. Subset given: CD45RA+ positively selected. In nucleotides, the CDR3 is TGTGCCAGCAGCGCGCATCCAGAAAGCTACAATGAGCAGTTCTTC. The encoded protein is CASSAHPESYNEQFF.